This T cell receptor (beta chain) appears in the sequencing data of a study of blood T cell repertoires in COVID-19. Overall study context: COVID-19 samples from acute and convalescent phases originated in the United States, Italy and Spain. PBMCs, B-cell-depleted T cells, or T cells were the source of the cDNA or gDNA that made up the material.

In the authors' workflow: Amplification of reference gene primers provided the estimated nucleated cell counts. Produced via immunoSEQ multiplex PCR; TCRdb's table is partial and in-frame only. Clone size and the V and J calls come from that table; the DNA yielded D and trimming. The data contain fewer than 70,000 clones, approximately 80% of them seen just once; the ten biggest clones take up about 6%. The length of the CDR3 is 13 residues. The V and J ends lost 4 bases and 8 bases respectively, with 12 bases between them. Sample: peripheral blood. The TCR was taken from a woman aged 60-75 years with acute or convalescent COVID-19. The V call is TRBV12-3 or TRBV12-4, the J call TRBJ2-1, with a tentative D call TRBD1 (5 bases). CDR3 protein: CASSYQGSDEQFF. The DNA for the CDR3 is TGTGCCAGCAGTTATCAGGGCTCGGATGAGCAGTTCTTC.